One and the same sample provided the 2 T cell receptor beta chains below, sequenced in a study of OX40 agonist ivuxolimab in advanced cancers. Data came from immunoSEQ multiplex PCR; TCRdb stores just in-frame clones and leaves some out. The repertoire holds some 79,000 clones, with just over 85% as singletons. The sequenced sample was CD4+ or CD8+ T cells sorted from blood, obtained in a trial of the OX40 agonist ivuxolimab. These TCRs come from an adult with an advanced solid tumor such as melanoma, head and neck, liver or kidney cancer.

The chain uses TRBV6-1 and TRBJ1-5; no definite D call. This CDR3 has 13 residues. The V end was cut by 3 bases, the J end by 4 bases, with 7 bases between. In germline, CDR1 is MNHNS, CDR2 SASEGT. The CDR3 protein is CASSETVNQPQHF. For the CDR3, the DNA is TGTGCCAGCAGTGAGACCGTAAATCAGCCCCAGCATTTT.

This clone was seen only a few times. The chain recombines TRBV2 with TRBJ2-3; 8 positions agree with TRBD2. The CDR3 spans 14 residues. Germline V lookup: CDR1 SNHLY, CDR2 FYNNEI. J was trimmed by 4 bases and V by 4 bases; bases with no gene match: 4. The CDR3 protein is CASSVRRGADTQYF. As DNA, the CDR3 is TGTGCCAGCAGTGTGAGGCGGGGGGCAGATACGCAGTATTTT.